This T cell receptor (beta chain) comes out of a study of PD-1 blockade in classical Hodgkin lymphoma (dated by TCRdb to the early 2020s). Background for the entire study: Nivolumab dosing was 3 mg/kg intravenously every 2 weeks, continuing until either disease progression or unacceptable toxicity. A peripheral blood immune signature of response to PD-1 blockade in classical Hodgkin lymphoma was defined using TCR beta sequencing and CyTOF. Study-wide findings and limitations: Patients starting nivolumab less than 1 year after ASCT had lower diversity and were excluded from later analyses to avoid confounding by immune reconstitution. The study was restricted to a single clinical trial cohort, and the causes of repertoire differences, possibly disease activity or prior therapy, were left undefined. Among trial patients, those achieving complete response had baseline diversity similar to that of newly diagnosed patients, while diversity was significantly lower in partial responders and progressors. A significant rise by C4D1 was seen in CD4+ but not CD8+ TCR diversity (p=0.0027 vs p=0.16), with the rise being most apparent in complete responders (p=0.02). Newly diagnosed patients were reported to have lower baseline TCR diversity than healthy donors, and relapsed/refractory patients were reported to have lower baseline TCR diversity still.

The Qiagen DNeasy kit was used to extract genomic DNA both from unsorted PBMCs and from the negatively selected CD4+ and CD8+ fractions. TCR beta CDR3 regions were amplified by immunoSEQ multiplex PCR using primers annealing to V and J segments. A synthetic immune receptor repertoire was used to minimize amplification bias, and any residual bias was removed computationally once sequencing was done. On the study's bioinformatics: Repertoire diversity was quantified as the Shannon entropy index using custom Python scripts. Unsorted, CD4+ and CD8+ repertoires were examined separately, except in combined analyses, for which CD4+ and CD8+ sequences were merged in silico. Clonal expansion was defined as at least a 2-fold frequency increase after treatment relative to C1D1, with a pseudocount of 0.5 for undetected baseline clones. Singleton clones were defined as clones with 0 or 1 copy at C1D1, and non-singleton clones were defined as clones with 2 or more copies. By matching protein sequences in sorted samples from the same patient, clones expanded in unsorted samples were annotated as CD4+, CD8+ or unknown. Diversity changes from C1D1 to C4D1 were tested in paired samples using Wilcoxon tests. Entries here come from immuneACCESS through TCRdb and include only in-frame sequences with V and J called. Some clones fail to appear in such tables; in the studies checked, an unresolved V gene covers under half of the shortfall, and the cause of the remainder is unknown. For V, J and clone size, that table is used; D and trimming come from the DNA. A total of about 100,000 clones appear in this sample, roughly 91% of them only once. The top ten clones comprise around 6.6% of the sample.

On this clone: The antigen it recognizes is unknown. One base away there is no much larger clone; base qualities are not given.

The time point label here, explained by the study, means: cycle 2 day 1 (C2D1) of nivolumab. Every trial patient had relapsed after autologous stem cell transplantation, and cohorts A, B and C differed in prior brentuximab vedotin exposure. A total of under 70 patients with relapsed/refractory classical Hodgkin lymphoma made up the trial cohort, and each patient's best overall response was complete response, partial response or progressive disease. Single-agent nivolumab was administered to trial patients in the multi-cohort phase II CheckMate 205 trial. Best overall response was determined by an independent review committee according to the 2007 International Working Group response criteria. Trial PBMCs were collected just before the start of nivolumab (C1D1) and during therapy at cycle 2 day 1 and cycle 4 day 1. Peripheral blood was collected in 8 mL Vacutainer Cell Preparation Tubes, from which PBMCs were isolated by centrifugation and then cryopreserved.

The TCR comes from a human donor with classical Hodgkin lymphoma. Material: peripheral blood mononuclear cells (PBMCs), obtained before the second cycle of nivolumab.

The CDR3: CASSAGLAANEKLFF. The DNA sequence is as follows: TGTGCCAGCAGCGCGGGTCTTGCTGCTAATGAAAAACTGTTTTTT. The chain joins TRBV9 to TRBJ1-4; there is no confident call for the D gene. From the cysteine through the phenylalanine, the CDR3 covers 15 amino acids. The only DNA kept is the CDR3, 45 bases in frame from the first base. Based on the germline V gene, the CDR1 and CDR2 sequences are SGDLS and YYNGEE. The junction shows trimming of 3 bases on V and 3 bases on J, plus 12 bases between the germline ends.